These 24 T cell receptor beta chains came from one sample sequenced in a study of T cell changes during pregnancy in multiple sclerosis. Data came from immunoSEQ multiplex PCR; TCRdb stores just in-frame clones and leaves some out. This sample has approximately 110,000 clones, with approximately 89% found just once. The sequencing used peripheral blood, collected after pregnancy. The receptor source for this set is a female donor with multiple sclerosis, enrolled in a pregnancy study.

This clone appeared a single time. V gene TRBV9 combines with J gene TRBJ2-7; 10 bases line up with TRBD2. Germline V CDR1 and CDR2: SGDLS, YYNGEE. The CDR3 spans 14 residues. The V gene end was trimmed by 3 bases and the J gene end by 1 base; junction bases not matched to a gene: 1. The CDR3 coding sequence is TGTGCCAGCAGCGGGACTAGCGGTTCCTACGAGCAGTACTTC. This encodes CASSGTSGSYEQYF. The complete variable domain, with remaining parts taken from reference TRBV9 and TRBJ2-7, reads DSGVTQTPKHLITATGQRVTLRCSPRSGDLSVYWYQQSLDQGLQFLIQYYNGEERAKGNILERFSAQQFPDLHSELNLSSLELGDSALYFCASSGTSGSYEQYFGPGTRLTVT.

V is TRBV5-4 and J is TRBJ2-4; TRBD1 agrees at 7 bases. Trimming cost V 0 bases and J 0 bases; bases outside gene matches: 6. Germline CDR1 SGHNT, CDR2 YYREEE (reference sequence). There are 17 residues in the CDR3. The CDR3 DNA follows: TGTGCCAGCAGCTTGGGAGGGGGCACTTTAGCCAAAAACATTCAGTACTTC. The encoded protein is CASSLGGGTLAKNIQYF.

The chain combines TRBV6-5 with TRBJ2-3; D perhaps matches TRBD2 (7 bases). V gave up 2 bases and J gave up 4 bases, with 13 bases separating them. Looked up from germline, CDR1 is MNHEY and CDR2 is SVGAGI. This CDR3 region has 15 residues. The CDR3 DNA reads TGTGCCAGCAGTTACCCAGGGAGGGGGGCAGATACGCAGTATTTT. This translates into CASSYPGRGADTQYF.

V usage is TRBV9 and J usage is TRBJ1-3; D call uncertain. V lost 0 bases, J lost 4 bases, and 14 bases lay in between. CDR3 length: 16 residues. Looked up from germline, CDR1 is SGDLS and CDR2 is YYNGEE. The CDR3 DNA is TGTGCCAGCAGCGTAGAAACCGAGGGTCAGGGAAACACCATATATTTT. It specifies CASSVETEGQGNTIYF.

V gene TRBV15 combines with J gene TRBJ2-5; TRBD2 matches 13 bases. The V gene end was trimmed by 4 bases and the J gene end by 7 bases; junction bases not matched to a gene: 15. From germline, CDR1 is LNHNV and CDR2 YYDKDF (reference sequence). CDR3 length: 18 amino acids. CDR3 DNA: TGTGCCACCAGCATGAACCAGGACCTCGGACTAGCGGGGGTGACCCAGTACTTC. Translated: CATSMNQDLGLAGVTQYF.

The V call is TRBV7-6, the J call TRBJ1-2; possibly TRBD1 for D (5 bases). Germline assignment: CDR1 SGHVS and CDR2 FNYEAQ. V lost 5 bases, J lost 6 bases, and 13 bases lay in between. This CDR3 is built from 13 residues. The CDR3 here is CASSQQGTHGYTF. CDR3 sequence (DNA): TGTGCCAGCAGCCAGCAAGGGACTCATGGCTACACCTTC.

The V call is TRBV5-1, the J call TRBJ1-2; D not certain. Germline-derived CDR1 and CDR2 are SGHRS and YFSETQ. CDR3 length: 14 amino acids. Trimming cost V 1 base and J 3 bases, with 10 bases left between them. CDR3 nucleotide sequence: TGCGCCAGCAGCTTGCTAGTCGGAGACTATGGCTACACCTTC. Its translation: CASSLLVGDYGYTF.

The V gene is TRBV7-6, the J gene TRBJ1-1; D is unresolved. V was shortened by 1 base and J by 1 base, with 7 bases between the two germline ends. From germline, CDR1 is SGHVS and CDR2 FNYEAQ. The CDR3 contains 14 residues. CDR3 sequence (DNA): TGTGCCAGCAGCTTAGGAGGCCCGAACACTGAAGCTTTCTTT. Protein sequence: CASSLGGPNTEAFF. Using reference TRBV7-6 and TRBJ1-1 for the parts outside the CDR3, the full variable domain is GAGVSQSPRYKVTKRGQDVALRCDPISGHVSLYWYRQALGQGPEFLTYFNYEAQQDKSGLPNDRFSAERPEGSISTLTIQRTEQRDSAMYRCASSLGGPNTEAFFGQGTRLTVV.

J is TRBJ1-2 and V is TRBV4-1, with D tentatively TRBD1 (5 bases). This CDR3 is built from 17 residues. V shed 2 bases and J shed 8 bases, with 24 bases lying between them. Germline values: CDR1 MGHRA, CDR2 YSYEKL. The CDR3: CASSQPLQRDSSRGYTF. The CDR3 nucleotides are TGCGCCAGCAGCCAACCCCTTCAACGCGACAGTTCGAGGGGCTACACCTTC.

This chain uses TRBV29-1 with TRBJ2-7, with no clear D. The germline V gene has CDR1 SQVTM and CDR2 ANQGSEA. The ends were cut back, 0 bases at V and 0 bases at J, with 9 bases in the middle. This CDR3 has 14 amino acids. The CDR3 protein is CSVEDEADSYEQYF. As DNA, the CDR3 is TGCAGCGTTGAAGATGAGGCGGACTCCTACGAGCAGTACTTC.

CDR3 bases: TGTGCCATCAGTGAGCCGGGGGACCCCTCATGGAAAGATACGCAGTATTTT. Translating gives CAISEPGDPSWKDTQYF. The rearrangement links TRBV10-3 to TRBJ2-3; possibly TRBD2 for D (6 bases). Germline V lookup: CDR1 ENHRY, CDR2 SYGVKD. V lost 2 bases and J 5 bases, leaving 20 bases between the germline ends. This CDR3 contains 17 residues.

V gene TRBV5-8 combines with J gene TRBJ1-2; possibly TRBD1 for D (6 bases). CDR3 size: 14 residues. Trimming took off 3 bases at V and 4 bases at J, with 13 bases between the two ends. The germline V gene has CDR1 SGHTS and CDR2 YDEGEE. CDR3 sequence reads: CASSYREDSYGYTF. DNA of the CDR3: TGTGCCAGCAGCTACAGGGAAGACTCCTATGGCTACACCTTC.

The J gene is TRBJ1-5, the V gene TRBV15; D might be TRBD1 (6 bases). This CDR3 comprises 13 residues. The germline V gene encodes CDR1 LNHNV and CDR2 YYDKDF (reference sequence). Trimming shortened V by 5 bases and J by 3 bases, and 8 bases separated the two germline ends. CDR3 residues: CATSGDNNQPQHF. The CDR3 region has the DNA TGTGCCACCAGCGGGGACAACAATCAGCCCCAGCATTTT.

This rearrangement joins TRBV25-1 to TRBJ1-2; weak D call: TRBD1 (6 bases). Per germline, CDR1 MGHDK and CDR2 SYGVNS. Trimming removed 6 bases from V and 8 bases from J, with 16 bases in between. The CDR3 runs to 13 residues. This chain's CDR3 is CASRHKQGSGYTF. The DNA for the CDR3 is TGTGCCAGCAGACACAAACAGGGTTCAGGCTACACCTTC.

This clone was seen a handful of times. The V gene is TRBV9, the J gene TRBJ2-1; D might be TRBD1 (5 bases). V lost 6 bases to trimming and J lost 5 bases, with 15 bases between them. Germline lookup yields CDR1 SGDLS and CDR2 YYNGEE. The CDR3 length is 14 residues. CDR3 bases: TGTGCCAGCAACCTTGACAGTCCTCACAATGAGCAGTTCTTC. Translation gives CASNLDSPHNEQFF. The whole variable domain, remainder taken from reference TRBV9 and TRBJ2-1, is DSGVTQTPKHLITATGQRVTLRCSPRSGDLSVYWYQQSLDQGLQFLIQYYNGEERAKGNILERFSAQQFPDLHSELNLSSLELGDSALYFCASNLDSPHNEQFFGPGTRLTVL.

The rearrangement joins TRBV4-1 to TRBJ2-7; D gene unclear. This CDR3 spans 14 amino acids. V was pared by 0 bases and J by 0 bases, with 6 bases between. The germline gives CDR1 MGHRA, CDR2 YSYEKL. The CDR3, as DNA: TGCGCCAGCAGCCAAGATTTCGGCTCCTACGAGCAGTACTTC. This sequence encodes CASSQDFGSYEQYF.

The chain uses TRBV6-5 and TRBJ1-2, with D unclear. CDR3 size: 14 residues. Trimming stripped 6 bases from V and 5 bases from J, with 16 bases between. Germline CDR1 MNHEY, CDR2 SVGAGI. The CDR3 region is CASRAPGGRYGYTF. The CDR3 bases are TGTGCCAGCAGGGCCCCGGGAGGGAGGTATGGCTACACCTTC.

This chain uses TRBV9 with TRBJ1-4; 8 nucleotides agree with TRBD1. V lost 0 bases to trimming and J lost 11 bases; unmatched junction nucleotides: 9. The CDR3 spans 15 residues. Germline-derived CDR1 and CDR2 are SGDLS and YYNGEE. The CDR3 sequence: CASSVAPGGAPKLFF. The CDR3 DNA reads as TGTGCCAGCAGCGTAGCGCCAGGGGGCGCCCCTAAACTGTTTTTT.

The chain carries TRBV6-1 and TRBJ2-5, with 12 bases lining up with TRBD2. The CDR3 has 15 residues. V shed 6 bases and J 5 bases; nucleotides not matched to a gene: 7. Germline V CDR1 and CDR2: MNHNS, SASEGT. The CDR3 loop reads CASRPRTSGVETQYF. CDR3 bases: TGTGCCAGCAGACCAAGGACTAGCGGGGTCGAGACCCAGTACTTC.

This chain links TRBV10-3 with TRBJ2-3; 9 nucleotides agree with TRBD1. This CDR3 region has 16 residues. V trimming: 2 bases; J trimming: 3 bases; junction bases outside the gene matches: 6. The germline V gene encodes CDR1 ENHRY and CDR2 SYGVKD. The CDR3 coding sequence is TGTGCCATCAGTGAGATCAAGACAGGGGGTACAGATACGCAGTATTTT. Translated, it gives CAISEIKTGGTDTQYF.

The chain carries TRBV5-6 and TRBJ2-2, with 8 bases identical to TRBD2. CDR3 length: 15 amino acids. V trimming: 0 bases; J trimming: 4 bases; junction bases outside the gene matches: 2. Germline assignment: CDR1 SGHDT and CDR2 YYEEEE. CDR3 sequence reads: CASSLVGGATGELFF. CDR3 nucleotides: TGTGCCAGCAGCTTGGTCGGGGGGGCCACCGGGGAGCTGTTTTTT.

This chain connects TRBV7-6 to TRBJ2-7, with D possibly TRBD1 on 6 matching bases. There are 14 residues in the CDR3. Germline CDR1 is SGHVS and CDR2 is FNYEAQ. The V gene lost 2 bases and the J gene lost 0 bases, with 8 bases spanning the gap. CDR3: CASSLQGSSYEQYF. CDR3 in DNA: TGTGCCAGCAGCTTACAGGGGTCCTCCTACGAGCAGTACTTC.

This chain links TRBV2 with TRBJ2-5, with TRBD2 identical over 12 bases. The germline gives CDR1 SNHLY, CDR2 FYNNEI. V gave up 3 bases and J gave up 4 bases; unmatched junction bases: 12. The CDR3 is 18 residues long. CDR3 loop: CASSERLAGELFGETQYF. Written as DNA, the CDR3 is TGTGCCAGCAGTGAGAGACTAGCGGGGGAACTTTTTGGAGAGACCCAGTACTTC.

The chain links TRBV10-2 to TRBJ2-3; 10 nucleotides agree with TRBD1. The CDR3 spans 17 residues. The trim removed 2 bases at V and 2 bases at J, leaving 7 bases unmatched. From germline, CDR1 is WSHSY and CDR2 SAAADI. CDR3 DNA sequence: TGCGCCAGCAGTGAGCACCGGGACAGGGGATACACAGATACGCAGTATTTT. It specifies CASSEHRDRGYTDTQYF.